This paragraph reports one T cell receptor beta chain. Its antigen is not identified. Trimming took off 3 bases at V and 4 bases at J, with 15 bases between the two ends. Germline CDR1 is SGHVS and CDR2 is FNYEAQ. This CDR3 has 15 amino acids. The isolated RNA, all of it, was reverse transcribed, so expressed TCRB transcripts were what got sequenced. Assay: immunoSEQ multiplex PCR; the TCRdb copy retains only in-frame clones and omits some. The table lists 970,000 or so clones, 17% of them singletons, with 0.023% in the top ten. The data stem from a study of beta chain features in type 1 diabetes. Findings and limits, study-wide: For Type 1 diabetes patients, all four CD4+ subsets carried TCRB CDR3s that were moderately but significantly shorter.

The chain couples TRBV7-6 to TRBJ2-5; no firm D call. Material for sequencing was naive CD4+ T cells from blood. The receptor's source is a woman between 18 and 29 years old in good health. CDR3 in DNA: TGTGCCAGCAGCTTTGGGATATCCAATGTAGAGACCCAGTACTTC. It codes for CASSFGISNVETQYF.